This T cell receptor beta chain came from a study of cytomegalovirus exposure and HLA in healthy donors. A multiplex PCR was run with 60 Vbeta primers and 13 Jbeta primers. The protocol was immunoSEQ multiplex PCR, while the TCRdb copy is restricted to in-frame clones and leaves out a portion. This sample carries 90,000 or so clones, roughly 63% of them seen once, and the ten largest clones take about 2.9%. V dropped 4 bases and J dropped 5; count of bases not matched to a gene: 7. Germline CDR1 SGHDT, CDR2 YYEEEE. CDR3 length: 15 amino acids. Concerning this clone itself: What it recognizes is unknown.

Findings and limits, study-wide: From TCR beta sequences, most subjects' HLA-A and HLA-B alleles were reportedly predicted accurately.

The material sequenced was PBMCs. This rearrangement joins TRBV5-6 to TRBJ2-5, with TRBD2 identical over 11 bases. This receptor was identified in a man over 45 in good health and CMV-seronegative. The CDR3 protein is CASSHSGGAGETQYF. The CDR3 DNA reads TGTGCCAGCAGCCATAGCGGGGGGGCCGGTGAGACCCAGTACTTC.